The 23 T cell receptor beta chains listed next were all sequenced from one sample in a study of T-cell memory formation after mild COVID-19. TCRdb used MiXCR to reprocess the 5' RACE reads, holding one entry per CDR3 protein. This sample yields roughly 250,000 distinct CDR3 sequences, of which about 16% are seen a single time; 3.5% belongs to the top ten. The sequenced sample was PBMCs or a T cell subset sorted from them (not recorded which). The source of these receptors is a man younger than 30 who had mild COVID-19 (a few samples of this study predate the infection). Cell type and time point are not known.

This clonotype was recorded a few times. The V call is TRBV7-2, the J call TRBJ1-4; a possible D gene is TRBD1 (6 bases). Germline V gene lookup returns CDR1 SGHTA and CDR2 FQGNSA. Trimming removed 4 bases at V and 5 bases at J, with 17 bases between. This CDR3 comprises 16 residues. DNA of the CDR3: TGTGCCAGCAGCTCGAGGACCAGACAGGAGAATGAAAAACTGTTTTTT. Amino acids: CASSSRTRQENEKLFF.

The chain combines TRBV6-2 or TRBV6-3 with TRBJ1-1; D unresolved. CDR3 length: 14 amino acids. Germline-derived CDR1 and CDR2 are MNHEY and SVGEGT. The V gene lost 4 bases and the J gene lost 1 base, with 10 bases spanning the gap. Here the CDR3 DNA reads TGTGCCAGCAGTTTTCCCCCCGAGAACACTGAAGCTTTCTTT. This translates into CASSFPPENTEAFF.

The V and J genes are TRBV7-2 and TRBJ1-1; the D is unclear. V was pared by 5 bases and J by 3 bases, with 16 bases between. This CDR3 comprises 15 residues. Germline lookup yields CDR1 SGHTA and CDR2 FQGNSA. The CDR3 DNA follows: TGTGCCAGCAGCCAAGGACCCGGGTCGTACACTGAAGCTTTCTTT. As protein: CASSQGPGSYTEAFF.

The chain carries TRBV6-5 and TRBJ1-1; no definite D call. CDR1 is MNHEY and CDR2 is SVGAGI in the germline V gene. Trimming took off 7 bases at V and 2 bases at J, with 11 bases between the two ends. The CDR3 spans 13 residues. In DNA form, the CDR3 reads TGTGCCAGCAAAGGTCGGAGAAACACTGAAGCTTTCTTT. This encodes CASKGRRNTEAFF.

This clonotype appeared a few times. The chain has TRBV6-5 and TRBJ1-1; 9 bases fit TRBD1. Germline values: CDR1 MNHEY, CDR2 SVGAGI. CDR3 length equals 15 residues. With 2 bases clipped from V and 4 bases from J, the junction kept 5 bases outside the gene matches. CDR3: CASSYQQGAGTEAFF. The CDR3 DNA reads TGTGCCAGCAGTTACCAACAGGGGGCGGGCACTGAAGCTTTCTTT.

The rearrangement links TRBV5-1 to TRBJ2-2, with 7 bases lining up with TRBD1. Germline trimming cut 0 bases from V and 4 bases from J; bases unmatched to any gene: 6. The CDR3 extends over 16 amino acids. Germline V gene data show CDR1 as SGHRS and CDR2 as YFSETQ. CDR3 bases: TGCGCCAGCAGCTTGGTGGCAGGGGGAAGCACCGGGGAGCTGTTTTTT. Translation: CASSLVAGGSTGELFF.

This clonotype has more than one count but fewer than ten. The chain employs TRBV19 and TRBJ2-1, with D perhaps matching TRBD1 (6 bases). The ends were cut back, 5 bases at V and 4 bases at J, with 12 bases in the middle. The V gene's germline CDR1 is LNHDA and CDR2 SQIVND (reference sequence). The CDR3 is made up of 14 amino acids. The CDR3 DNA follows: TGTGCCAGTAGTCCAACAGGGCCTTACAATGAGCAGTTCTTC. Translating gives CASSPTGPYNEQFF.

The CDR3 sequence: CASSPGQGHNYGYTF. The CDR3, as DNA: TGTGCCAGCAGCCCCGGACAGGGTCATAACTATGGCTACACCTTC. The genes are TRBV12-3 or TRBV12-4 and TRBJ1-2, with 8 bases identical to TRBD1. V shed 6 bases, J shed 1 base, and the junction held 7 bases outside the gene matches. The CDR3 is 15 amino acids.

The sample holds a few counts of this clonotype. The chain recombines TRBV5-4 with TRBJ2-3; no reliable D call. Between the trimmed V and J ends, which lost 5 bases and 5 bases, there was a span of 12 bases. CDR1 and CDR2 (germline): SGHNT, YYREEE (reference sequence). The CDR3 contains 13 residues. CDR3 in amino acids: CASSPFGQDTQYF. CDR3 DNA: TGTGCCAGCAGTCCCTTCGGGCAAGATACGCAGTATTTT.

The chain uses TRBV6-2 or TRBV6-3 and TRBJ2-2; 8 bases match TRBD2. The CDR3 has 16 residues. The germline V gene has CDR1 MNHEY and CDR2 SVGEGT. Losses at the gene ends were 2 bases for V and 1 base for J; bases not matched to a gene: 3. CDR3 nucleotide sequence: TGTGCCAGCAGTTACAGACGGGGGGGGAACACCGGGGAGCTGTTTTTT. Residues: CASSYRRGGNTGELFF.

This clonotype appeared many times. The V gene is TRBV12-3 or TRBV12-4, the J gene TRBJ1-6; possible D gene TRBD1, 5 bases. Trimming left V 7 bases short and J 0 bases short, with 7 bases between. The CDR3 has 14 amino acids. The CDR3 nucleotides are TGTGCCAGCAACGGGGGCTCCTATAATTCACCCCTCCACTTT. The encoded protein is CASNGGSYNSPLHF.

The chain's CDR3 is CASSYATGPYEQYV. DNA of the CDR3: TGTGCCAGCAGTTACGCAACGGGCCCCTACGAGCAGTACGTC. The J gene is TRBJ2-7, the V gene TRBV6-6; D unclear. Trimming cost V 2 bases and J 2 bases, with 10 bases left between them. Germline V lookup: CDR1 MNHNY, CDR2 SVGAGI (reference sequence). The CDR3 consists of 14 residues.

J is TRBJ2-5 and V is TRBV20-1; D might be TRBD2 (5 bases). The CDR3 extends over 14 amino acids. The V gene lost 0 bases and the J gene lost 4 bases, with 12 bases spanning the gap. Germline values: CDR1 DFQATT, CDR2 SNEGSKA (reference sequence). In nucleotides, the CDR3 is TGCAGTGCTAGAGATAAGGTCGCGGGAGAGACCCAGTACTTC. It encodes CSARDKVAGETQYF.

V is TRBV6-5 and J is TRBJ1-6, with D possibly TRBD1 on 6 matching bases. Trimming left V 0 bases short and J 9 bases short, with 12 bases between. CDR1 is MNHEY, CDR2 SVGAGI, per germline. This CDR3 is 15 amino acids long. This chain's CDR3 is CASSYSGGGGSPLHF. Written as DNA, the CDR3 is TGTGCCAGCAGTTACTCGGGGGGCGGTGGTTCACCCCTCCACTTT.

The rearrangement joins TRBV12-3 or TRBV12-4 to TRBJ2-6, with D possibly TRBD1 on 5 matching bases. The V gene lost 0 bases and the J gene lost 4 bases, with 10 bases spanning the gap. The CDR3 has 16 residues. The CDR3 bases are TGTGCCAGCAGTTTAGCGCCAGGGTTCGGGGCCAACGTCCTGACTTTC. This encodes CASSLAPGFGANVLTF.

This clonotype appeared a few times. The rearrangement joins TRBV5-4 to TRBJ1-1, with 9 nucleotides matching TRBD1. Germline V gives CDR1 SGHNT, CDR2 YYREEE (reference sequence). The CDR3 totals 16 residues. Trimming removed 4 bases from V and 4 bases from J; junction bases left unmatched: 11. The CDR3 sequence is CASSKPGQGVATEAFF. CDR3 in DNA: TGTGCCAGCAGCAAACCGGGACAGGGCGTCGCCACTGAAGCTTTCTTT.

This clonotype was counted a few times. Here the CDR3 DNA reads TGTGCCAGCAGCTACCTGCTGGAGGGTAGCGGGGACCAAGAGACCCAGTACTTC. Amino acids: CASSYLLEGSGDQETQYF. The chain is built from TRBV7-8 and TRBJ2-5; TRBD2 matches 8 bases. The trim removed 4 bases at V and 0 bases at J, leaving 13 bases unmatched. Germline values: CDR1 SGHVS, CDR2 FQNEAQ. CDR3 length equals 18 residues.

This clonotype was picked up many times. The chain is built from TRBV4-1 and TRBJ1-6; D might be TRBD1 (6 bases). V lost 0 bases to trimming and J lost 8 bases, with 11 bases between them. This CDR3 has 15 residues. Germline loops: CDR1 MGHRA, CDR2 YSYEKL. The CDR3 DNA sequence: TGCGCCAGCAGCCAAGAGGTGACAGGAGATTCACCCCTCCACTTT. Encoded protein: CASSQEVTGDSPLHF.

This clonotype was found a few times. This chain connects TRBV7-2 to TRBJ2-7, with 8 positions matching TRBD2. J lost 3 bases, V lost 5 bases, and 12 bases had no gene match. The CDR3 runs 16 residues. Germline loops: CDR1 SGHTA, CDR2 FQGNSA. The CDR3 spells CASSLLGIAGYYEQYV. The CDR3 DNA follows: TGTGCCAGCAGCCTCCTCGGGATAGCGGGATACTACGAGCAGTACGTC.

This clonotype was seen more than once but under ten times. The chain combines TRBV6-1 with TRBJ2-1, with a possible D match to TRBD2 (5 bases). V gave up 4 bases and J gave up 12 bases, with 16 bases separating them. This CDR3 has 13 amino acids. Germline-derived CDR1 and CDR2 are MNHNS and SASEGT. This CDR3 is CASSATAGGGQFF. CDR3 nucleotides: TGTGCCAGCAGTGCGACGGCGGGCGGCGGGCAGTTCTTC.

This clonotype showed up just a few times. The V call is TRBV9, the J call TRBJ1-2; tentatively, D is TRBD1 (5 bases). V dropped 6 bases and J dropped 4 bases, with 13 bases sitting between them. Germline V gene sequence: CDR1 SGDLS, CDR2 YYNGEE. The CDR3 sequence is 13 residues long. CDR3: CASTPGRSYGYTF. CDR3 nucleotides: TGTGCCAGCACTCCGGGACGGAGCTATGGCTACACCTTC.

The sample holds a few counts of this clonotype. The J gene is TRBJ2-7, the V gene TRBV20-1; D ambiguous. Germline V gene sequence: CDR1 DFQATT, CDR2 SNEGSKA (reference sequence). This CDR3 is built from 13 residues. V was shortened by 4 bases and J by 3 bases, with 13 bases between the two germline ends. CDR3 sequence (DNA): TGCAGTGCTACCAACACGATTTTCTACGAGCAGTACTTC. It codes for CSATNTIFYEQYF.

Ten or more counts support this clonotype. The genes are TRBV5-1 and TRBJ1-1; D is ambiguous. The V gene's germline CDR1 is SGHRS and CDR2 YFSETQ. V lost 1 base and J lost 1, with 11 bases in between. The CDR3 runs to 15 residues. Written as DNA, the CDR3 is TGCGCCAGCAGCTTGTCCTTGGCAGAGAACACTGAAGCTTTCTTT. Its translation: CASSLSLAENTEAFF.